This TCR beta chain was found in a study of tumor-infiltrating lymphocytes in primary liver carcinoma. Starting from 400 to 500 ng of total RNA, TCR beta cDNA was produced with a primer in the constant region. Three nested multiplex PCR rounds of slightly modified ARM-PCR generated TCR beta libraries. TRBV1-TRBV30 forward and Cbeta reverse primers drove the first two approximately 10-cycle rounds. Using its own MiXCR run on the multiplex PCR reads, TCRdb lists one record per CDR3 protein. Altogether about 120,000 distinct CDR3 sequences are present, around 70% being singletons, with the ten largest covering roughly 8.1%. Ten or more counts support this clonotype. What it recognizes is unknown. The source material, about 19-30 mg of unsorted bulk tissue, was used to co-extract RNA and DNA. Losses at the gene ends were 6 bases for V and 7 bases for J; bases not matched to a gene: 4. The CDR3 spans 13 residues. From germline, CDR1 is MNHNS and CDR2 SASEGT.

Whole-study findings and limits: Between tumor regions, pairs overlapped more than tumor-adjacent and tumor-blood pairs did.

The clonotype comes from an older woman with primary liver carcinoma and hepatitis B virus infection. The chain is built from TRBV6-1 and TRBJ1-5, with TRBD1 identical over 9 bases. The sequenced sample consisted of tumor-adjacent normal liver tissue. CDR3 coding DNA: TGTGCCAGCAGGGACAGGGGAAGACAGCCCCAGCATTTT. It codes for CASRDRGRQPQHF.